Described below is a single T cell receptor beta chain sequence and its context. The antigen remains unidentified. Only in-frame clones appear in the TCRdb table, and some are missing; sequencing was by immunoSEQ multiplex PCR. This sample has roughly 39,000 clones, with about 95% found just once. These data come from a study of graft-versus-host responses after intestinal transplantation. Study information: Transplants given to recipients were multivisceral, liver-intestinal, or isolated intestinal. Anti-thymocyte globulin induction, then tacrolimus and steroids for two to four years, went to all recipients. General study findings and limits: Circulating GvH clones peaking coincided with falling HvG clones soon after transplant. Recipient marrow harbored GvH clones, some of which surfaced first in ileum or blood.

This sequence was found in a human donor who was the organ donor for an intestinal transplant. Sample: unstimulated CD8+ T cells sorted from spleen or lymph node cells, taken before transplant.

CDR3 sequence: CASSDMVTDEAFF. The CDR3 DNA is TGTGCCAGCAGTGATATGGTGACGGATGAAGCTTTCTTT. The chain employs TRBV2 and TRBJ1-1; the D is unclear. Trimming removed 3 bases from V and 7 bases from J, with 12 bases in between. Per the germline V gene, CDR1 is SNHLY and CDR2 is FYNNEI. The CDR3 has 13 amino acids.